Listed here are 2 T cell receptor beta chains from one sample, sequenced in a study of blood T cell repertoires in COVID-19. Method: immunoSEQ multiplex PCR; TCRdb's copy keeps in-frame clones and lacks some. The table lists some 290,000 clones, about 86% of them singletons. The sample consisted of peripheral blood. The receptors stem from a man aged 18 to 30 with active or convalescent COVID-19.

The chain joins TRBV6-5 to TRBJ2-5; 10 bases are shared with TRBD1. Looked up from germline, CDR1 is MNHEY and CDR2 is SVGAGI. Trimming removed 6 bases from V and 4 bases from J; junction bases left unmatched: 8. The CDR3 has 15 amino acids. The CDR3 here is CASSLDRGVRETQYF. Written as DNA, the CDR3 is TGTGCCAGCAGCTTGGACAGGGGGGTGCGAGAGACCCAGTACTTC.

V and J are TRBV9 and TRBJ2-3; the match to TRBD2 covers 13 bases. The ends lost 3 bases at V and 8 bases at J; junction bases unmatched: 12. CDR1 SGDLS and CDR2 YYNGEE come from the germline V gene. The CDR3 runs 17 residues. CDR3 amino acids: CASSDPSGTSGIVTQYF. The CDR3 bases are TGTGCCAGCAGCGACCCATCCGGGACTAGCGGGATAGTTACGCAGTATTTT.